The rows below give T cell receptor beta chains drawn from one sample of a study of beta chain features in type 1 diabetes. Data came from immunoSEQ multiplex PCR; TCRdb stores just in-frame clones and leaves some out. The table lists roughly 450,000 clones, 10% to 12% of them singletons. Sequenced: naive CD4+ T cells from blood. Source of these receptors: a woman aged 18-29 years in good health. Both conserved end residues are trimmed from each CDR3. The order of the fields is clone size, D gene, J gene, V gene, CDR3 protein. The D gene is left open where the match is weak. Not every row has a clone size; where given, it reads once, few, many or a size class.

clone size: NA
D gene: TRBD2
J gene: TRBJ2-3
V gene: TRBV7-3
CDR3 protein: ASSLRASGGEVTQY

clone size: few
D gene: NA
J gene: TRBJ2-2
V gene: TRBV18
CDR3 protein: ASSSGALSTGELF

clone size: NA
D gene: NA
J gene: TRBJ2-2
V gene: TRBV2
CDR3 protein: ASNQGSYTGELF

clone size: few
D gene: NA
J gene: TRBJ2-3
V gene: TRBV10-3
CDR3 protein: AISPEDTQY

clone size: NA
D gene: TRBD2
J gene: TRBJ2-1
V gene: TRBV6-6
CDR3 protein: ASILAGVDEQF

clone size: NA
D gene: TRBD1
J gene: TRBJ2-1
V gene: TRBV7-2
CDR3 protein: ASSGQGAYNEQF

clone size: NA
D gene: NA
J gene: TRBJ1-6
V gene: TRBV4-1
CDR3 protein: ASSHPPEGRVSSPLH

clone size: NA
D gene: NA
J gene: TRBJ1-1
V gene: TRBV11-2
CDR3 protein: ASSWLPVGTEAF

clone size: few
D gene: NA
J gene: TRBJ2-3
V gene: TRBV5-1
CDR3 protein: ASRPSSGPSTDTQY

clone size: few
D gene: NA
J gene: TRBJ2-5
V gene: TRBV29-1
CDR3 protein: SVEDRGQETQY

clone size: few
D gene: TRBD2
J gene: TRBJ2-5
V gene: TRBV5-1
CDR3 protein: ASSSDRGLAGEY

clone size: few
D gene: NA
J gene: TRBJ2-1
V gene: TRBV6-6
CDR3 protein: ASSRTLVYEQF

clone size: few
D gene: NA
J gene: TRBJ1-5
V gene: TRBV7-9
CDR3 protein: ASSLVGDNQPQH

clone size: few
D gene: NA
J gene: TRBJ2-5
V gene: TRBV18
CDR3 protein: ASSPPGLETQY

clone size: NA
D gene: TRBD2
J gene: TRBJ2-2
V gene: TRBV30
CDR3 protein: AWSVLRTSGNTGELF

clone size: NA
D gene: NA
J gene: TRBJ1-6
V gene: TRBV27
CDR3 protein: ASSEQGYNSPLH

clone size: few
D gene: NA
J gene: TRBJ2-7
V gene: TRBV14
CDR3 protein: ASSPQGSSYEQY

clone size: NA
D gene: NA
J gene: TRBJ2-5
V gene: TRBV4-1
CDR3 protein: ASSQVSRVETQY

clone size: few
D gene: NA
J gene: TRBJ2-5
V gene: TRBV2
CDR3 protein: ASSGNQETQY

clone size: NA
D gene: NA
J gene: TRBJ2-2
V gene: TRBV29-1
CDR3 protein: SVGGGTTGELF

clone size: NA
D gene: NA
J gene: TRBJ2-3
V gene: TRBV4-3
CDR3 protein: ASSQDLSGGGSDTQY

clone size: few
D gene: NA
J gene: TRBJ1-4
V gene: TRBV29-1
CDR3 protein: SVLEARRGLLF

clone size: few
D gene: NA
J gene: TRBJ1-2
V gene: TRBV9
CDR3 protein: ASSVATGRDGYT

clone size: few
D gene: NA
J gene: TRBJ2-1
V gene: TRBV20-1
CDR3 protein: SALLEQF

clone size: few
D gene: NA
J gene: TRBJ2-3
V gene: TRBV5-1
CDR3 protein: ASSLEGYTDTQY

clone size: many
D gene: NA
J gene: TRBJ2-1
V gene: TRBV19
CDR3 protein: ASTSGLNEQF

clone size: NA
D gene: NA
J gene: TRBJ1-2
V gene: TRBV11-2
CDR3 protein: ASSFQGSGYGYT

clone size: NA
D gene: NA
J gene: TRBJ2-1
V gene: TRBV5-1
CDR3 protein: ASSSRHEQF

clone size: few
D gene: TRBD2
J gene: TRBJ2-7
V gene: TRBV4-2
CDR3 protein: ASSQVIAGGYEQY

clone size: NA
D gene: NA
J gene: TRBJ2-7
V gene: TRBV10-3
CDR3 protein: AISTQWGKPNYEQY

clone size: NA
D gene: TRBD2
J gene: TRBJ2-1
V gene: TRBV7-2
CDR3 protein: ASRENGRLANEQF

clone size: NA
D gene: TRBD2
J gene: TRBJ2-3
V gene: TRBV30
CDR3 protein: AWSVQGRRLAGGTTDTQY

clone size: NA
D gene: NA
J gene: TRBJ2-2
V gene: TRBV11-1
CDR3 protein: ASSLELATNTGELF

clone size: NA
D gene: NA
J gene: TRBJ2-6
V gene: TRBV4-3
CDR3 protein: ASSQATGANVLT

clone size: NA
D gene: TRBD1
J gene: TRBJ1-5
V gene: TRBV14
CDR3 protein: ASSRTGGDSNQPQH

clone size: NA
D gene: NA
J gene: TRBJ2-6
V gene: TRBV5-1
CDR3 protein: ASSAPSSGANVLT

clone size: few
D gene: NA
J gene: TRBJ1-2
V gene: TRBV4-1
CDR3 protein: ASSSIEGDGYT

clone size: few
D gene: NA
J gene: TRBJ1-2
V gene: TRBV9
CDR3 protein: ASSMGPGYT

clone size: NA
D gene: NA
J gene: TRBJ2-1
V gene: TRBV6-4
CDR3 protein: ASSSGMGEQF

clone size: NA
D gene: NA
J gene: TRBJ2-3
V gene: TRBV9
CDR3 protein: ASSVGISTDTQY

clone size: few
D gene: NA
J gene: TRBJ2-3
V gene: TRBV9
CDR3 protein: ASSPRPWTVGHRTDTQY

clone size: NA
D gene: TRBD2
J gene: TRBJ2-3
V gene: TRBV29-1
CDR3 protein: SVGGLAGVTDTQY

clone size: few
D gene: TRBD1
J gene: TRBJ2-7
V gene: TRBV6-6
CDR3 protein: ASKRGLLWEQY

clone size: few
D gene: TRBD2
J gene: TRBJ2-1
V gene: TRBV5-1
CDR3 protein: ASSLAPSGDNEQF

clone size: NA
D gene: NA
J gene: TRBJ1-1
V gene: TRBV7-9
CDR3 protein: ASSLADRRSAAAF

clone size: NA
D gene: NA
J gene: TRBJ2-3
V gene: TRBV4-3
CDR3 protein: ASSPKGGVTDTQY

clone size: NA
D gene: NA
J gene: TRBJ1-2
V gene: TRBV27
CDR3 protein: ATRRSSGYGYT

clone size: NA
D gene: TRBD1
J gene: TRBJ1-2
V gene: TRBV2
CDR3 protein: ASSGDRVFGYT

clone size: NA
D gene: NA
J gene: TRBJ2-7
V gene: TRBV30
CDR3 protein: AWRILGAMGYEQY

clone size: few
D gene: TRBD1
J gene: TRBJ2-1
V gene: TRBV11-3
CDR3 protein: ASSTRQGAGEQF

clone size: NA
D gene: NA
J gene: TRBJ1-6
V gene: TRBV7-2
CDR3 protein: ASSLVQGTPPLH